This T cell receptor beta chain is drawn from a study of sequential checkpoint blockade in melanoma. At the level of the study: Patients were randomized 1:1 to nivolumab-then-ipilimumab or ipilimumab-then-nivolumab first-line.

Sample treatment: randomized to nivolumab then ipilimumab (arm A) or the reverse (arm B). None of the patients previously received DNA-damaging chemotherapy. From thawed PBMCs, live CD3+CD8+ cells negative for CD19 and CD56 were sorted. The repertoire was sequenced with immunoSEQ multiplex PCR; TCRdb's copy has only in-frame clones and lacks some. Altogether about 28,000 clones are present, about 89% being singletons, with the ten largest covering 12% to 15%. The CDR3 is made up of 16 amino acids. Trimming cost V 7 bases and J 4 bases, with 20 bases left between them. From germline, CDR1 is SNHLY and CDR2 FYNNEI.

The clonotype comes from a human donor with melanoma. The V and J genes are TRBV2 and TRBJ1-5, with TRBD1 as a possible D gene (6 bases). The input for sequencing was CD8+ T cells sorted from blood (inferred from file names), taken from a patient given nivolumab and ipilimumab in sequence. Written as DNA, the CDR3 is TGTGCCAGCAATGGGCCGGGACACAGAAATAATCAGCCCCAGCATTTT. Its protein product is CASNGPGHRNNQPQHF.